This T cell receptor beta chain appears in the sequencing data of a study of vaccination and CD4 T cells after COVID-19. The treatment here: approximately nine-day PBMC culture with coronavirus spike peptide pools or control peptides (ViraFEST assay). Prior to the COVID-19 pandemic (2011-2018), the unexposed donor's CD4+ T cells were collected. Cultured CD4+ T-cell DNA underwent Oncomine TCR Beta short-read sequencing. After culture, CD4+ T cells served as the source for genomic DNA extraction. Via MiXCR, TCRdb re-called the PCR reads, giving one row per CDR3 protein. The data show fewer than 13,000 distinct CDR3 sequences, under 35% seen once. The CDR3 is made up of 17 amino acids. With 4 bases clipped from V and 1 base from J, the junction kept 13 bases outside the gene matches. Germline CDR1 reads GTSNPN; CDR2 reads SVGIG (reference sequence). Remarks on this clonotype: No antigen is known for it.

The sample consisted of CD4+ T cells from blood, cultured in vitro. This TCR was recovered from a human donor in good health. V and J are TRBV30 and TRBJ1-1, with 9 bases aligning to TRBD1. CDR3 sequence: CAWTSSGQGSWNTEAFF. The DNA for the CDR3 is TGTGCCTGGACCTCGAGTGGACAGGGGTCATGGAACACTGAAGCTTTCTTT.